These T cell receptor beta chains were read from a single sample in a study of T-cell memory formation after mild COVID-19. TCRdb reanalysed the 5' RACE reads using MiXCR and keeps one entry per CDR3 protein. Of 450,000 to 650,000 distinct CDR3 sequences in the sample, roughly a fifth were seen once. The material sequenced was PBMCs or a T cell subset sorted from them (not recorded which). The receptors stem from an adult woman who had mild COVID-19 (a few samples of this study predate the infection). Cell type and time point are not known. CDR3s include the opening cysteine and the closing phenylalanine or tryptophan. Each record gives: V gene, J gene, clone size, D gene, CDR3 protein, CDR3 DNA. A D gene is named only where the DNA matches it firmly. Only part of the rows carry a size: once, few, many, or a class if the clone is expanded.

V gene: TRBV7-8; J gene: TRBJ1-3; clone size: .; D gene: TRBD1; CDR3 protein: CASSLDRGVATIYF; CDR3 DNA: TGTGCCAGCAGTTTGGACAGGGGGGTCGCCACCATATATTTT
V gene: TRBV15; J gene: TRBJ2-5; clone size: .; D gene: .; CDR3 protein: CATSRGAGGRQETQYF; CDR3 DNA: TGTGCCACCAGCAGAGGAGCCGGGGGCCGGCAAGAGACCCAGTACTTC
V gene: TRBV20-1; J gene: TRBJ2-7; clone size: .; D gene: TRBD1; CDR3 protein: CSAGDRGEQYF; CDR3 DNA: TGCAGTGCGGGGGACAGGGGCGAGCAGTACTTC
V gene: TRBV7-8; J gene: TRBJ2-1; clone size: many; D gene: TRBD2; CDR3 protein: CASSLGVAGGNEQFF; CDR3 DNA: TGTGCCAGCAGCTTAGGGGTAGCGGGAGGGAATGAGCAGTTCTTC
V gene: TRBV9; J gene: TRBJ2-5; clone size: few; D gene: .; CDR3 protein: CASSVEDHWRTQYF; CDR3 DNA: TGTGCCAGCAGCGTAGAGGACCACTGGAGGACCCAGTACTTC
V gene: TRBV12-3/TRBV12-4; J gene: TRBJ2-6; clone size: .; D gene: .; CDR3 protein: CASRGPGALTLSGANVLTF; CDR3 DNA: TGTGCCAGCAGGGGACCAGGGGCCCTTACTCTCTCTGGGGCCAACGTCCTGACTTTC
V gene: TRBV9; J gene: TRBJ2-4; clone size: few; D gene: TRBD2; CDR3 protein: CASSPTSGGSLVAKNIQYF; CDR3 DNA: TGTGCCAGCAGCCCGACTAGCGGGGGGTCCCTCGTAGCCAAAAACATTCAGTACTTC
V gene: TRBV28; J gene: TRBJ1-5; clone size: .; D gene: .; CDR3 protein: CASSHILLSSNQPQHF; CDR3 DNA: TGTGCCAGCAGCCACATACTGCTAAGTAGCAATCAGCCCCAGCATTTT
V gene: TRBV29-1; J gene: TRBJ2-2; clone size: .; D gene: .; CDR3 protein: CSVAQPNTGELFF; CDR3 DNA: TGCAGCGTTGCCCAGCCGAACACCGGGGAGCTGTTTTTT
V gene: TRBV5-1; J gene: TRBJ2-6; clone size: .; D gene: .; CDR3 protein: CASSLAYSGANVLTF; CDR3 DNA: TGCGCCAGCAGCTTGGCCTACTCTGGGGCCAACGTCCTGACTTTC
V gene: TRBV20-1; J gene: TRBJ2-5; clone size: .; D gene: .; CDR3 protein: CSARDLWGPNQETQYF; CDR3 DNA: TGCAGTGCTAGAGATCTGTGGGGCCCCAATCAAGAGACCCAGTACTTC
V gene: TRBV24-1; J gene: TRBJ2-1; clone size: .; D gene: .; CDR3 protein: CATSDLSRMNEQFF; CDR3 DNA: TGTGCCACCAGTGATTTGAGCCGGATGAATGAGCAGTTCTTC
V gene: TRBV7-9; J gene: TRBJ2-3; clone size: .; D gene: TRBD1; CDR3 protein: CASSRWDRGTDTQYF; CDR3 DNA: TGTGCCAGCAGCCGATGGGACAGAGGCACAGATACGCAGTATTTT
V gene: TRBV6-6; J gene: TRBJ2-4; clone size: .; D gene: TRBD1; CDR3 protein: CASSYGTGGKNIQYF; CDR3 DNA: TGTGCCAGCAGTTACGGGACAGGGGGCAAAAACATTCAGTACTTC
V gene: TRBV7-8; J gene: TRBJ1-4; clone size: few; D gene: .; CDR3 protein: CASSLRWSEKLFF; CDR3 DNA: TGTGCCAGCAGCTTAAGGTGGAGTGAAAAACTGTTTTTT
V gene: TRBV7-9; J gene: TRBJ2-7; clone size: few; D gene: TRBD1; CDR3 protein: CASSPPPSTGVVSYEQYF; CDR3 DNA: TGTGCCAGCAGCCCACCGCCTTCTACAGGGGTCGTTTCCTACGAGCAGTACTTC
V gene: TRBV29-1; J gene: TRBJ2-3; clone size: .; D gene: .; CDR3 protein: CSVKDAADTQYF; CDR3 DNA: TGCAGCGTGAAGGATGCGGCAGATACGCAGTATTTT
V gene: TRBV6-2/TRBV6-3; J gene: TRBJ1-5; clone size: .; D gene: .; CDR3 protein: CASRGGSEKGYSNQPQHF; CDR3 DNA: TGTGCCAGCAGAGGCGGGTCCGAAAAAGGTTATAGCAATCAGCCCCAGCATTTT
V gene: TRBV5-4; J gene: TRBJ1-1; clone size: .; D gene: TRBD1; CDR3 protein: CASSIPGQMNTEAFF; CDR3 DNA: TGTGCCAGCAGCATACCGGGACAGATGAACACTGAAGCTTTCTTT
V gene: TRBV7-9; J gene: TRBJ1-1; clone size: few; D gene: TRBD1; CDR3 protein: CASSLAGRGRNTEAFF; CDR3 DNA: TGTGCCAGCAGCTTAGCAGGCAGGGGGCGGAACACTGAAGCTTTCTTT
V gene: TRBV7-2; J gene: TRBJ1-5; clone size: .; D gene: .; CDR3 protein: CASSPRPYQPQHF; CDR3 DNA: TGTGCCAGCAGCCCAAGACCTTATCAGCCCCAGCATTTT